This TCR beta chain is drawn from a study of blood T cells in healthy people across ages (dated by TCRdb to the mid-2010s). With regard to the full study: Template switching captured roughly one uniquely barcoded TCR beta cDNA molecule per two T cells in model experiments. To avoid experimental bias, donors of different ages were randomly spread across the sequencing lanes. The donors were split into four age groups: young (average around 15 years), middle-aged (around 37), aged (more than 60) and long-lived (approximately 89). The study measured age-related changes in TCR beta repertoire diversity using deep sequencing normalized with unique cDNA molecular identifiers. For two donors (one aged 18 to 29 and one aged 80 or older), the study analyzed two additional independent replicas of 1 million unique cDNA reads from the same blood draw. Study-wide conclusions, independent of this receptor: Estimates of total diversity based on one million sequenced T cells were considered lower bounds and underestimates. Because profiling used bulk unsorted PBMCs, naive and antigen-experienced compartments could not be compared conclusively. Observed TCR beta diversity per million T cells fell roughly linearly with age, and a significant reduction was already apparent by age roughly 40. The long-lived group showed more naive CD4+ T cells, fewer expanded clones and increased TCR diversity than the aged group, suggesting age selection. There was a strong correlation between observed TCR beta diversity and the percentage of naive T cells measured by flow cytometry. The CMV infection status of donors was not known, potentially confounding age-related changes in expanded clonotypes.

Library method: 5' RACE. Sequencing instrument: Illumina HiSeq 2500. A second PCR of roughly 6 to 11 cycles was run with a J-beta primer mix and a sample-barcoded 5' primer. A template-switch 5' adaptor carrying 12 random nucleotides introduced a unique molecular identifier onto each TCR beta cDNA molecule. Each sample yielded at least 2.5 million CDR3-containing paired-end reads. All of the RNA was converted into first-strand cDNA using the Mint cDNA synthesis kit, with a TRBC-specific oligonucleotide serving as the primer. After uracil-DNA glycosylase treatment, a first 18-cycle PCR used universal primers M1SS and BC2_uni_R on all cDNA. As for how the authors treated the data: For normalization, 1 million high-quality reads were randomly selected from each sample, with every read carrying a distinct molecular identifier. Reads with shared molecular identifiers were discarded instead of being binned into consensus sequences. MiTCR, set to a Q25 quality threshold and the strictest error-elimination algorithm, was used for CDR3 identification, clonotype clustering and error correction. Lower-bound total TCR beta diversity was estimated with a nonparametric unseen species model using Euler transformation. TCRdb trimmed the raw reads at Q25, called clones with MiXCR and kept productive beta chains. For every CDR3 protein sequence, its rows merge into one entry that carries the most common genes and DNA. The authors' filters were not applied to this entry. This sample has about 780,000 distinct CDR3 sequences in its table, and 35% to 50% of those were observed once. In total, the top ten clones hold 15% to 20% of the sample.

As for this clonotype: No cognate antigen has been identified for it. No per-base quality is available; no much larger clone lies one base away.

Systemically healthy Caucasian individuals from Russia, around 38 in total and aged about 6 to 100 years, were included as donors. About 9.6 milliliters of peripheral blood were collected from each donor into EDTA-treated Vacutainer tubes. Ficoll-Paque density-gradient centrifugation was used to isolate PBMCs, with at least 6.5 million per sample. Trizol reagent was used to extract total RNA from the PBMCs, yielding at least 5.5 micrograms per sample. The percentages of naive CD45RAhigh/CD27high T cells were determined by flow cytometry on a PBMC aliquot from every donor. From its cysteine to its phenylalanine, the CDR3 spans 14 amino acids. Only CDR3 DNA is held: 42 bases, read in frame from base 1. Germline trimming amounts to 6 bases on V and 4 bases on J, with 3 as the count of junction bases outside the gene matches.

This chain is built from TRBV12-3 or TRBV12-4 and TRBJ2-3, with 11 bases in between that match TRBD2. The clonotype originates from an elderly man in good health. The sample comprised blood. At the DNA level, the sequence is TGTGCCAGCAGCGAACTAGCGGGAGCAGATACGCAGTATTTT. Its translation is CASSELAGADTQYF.